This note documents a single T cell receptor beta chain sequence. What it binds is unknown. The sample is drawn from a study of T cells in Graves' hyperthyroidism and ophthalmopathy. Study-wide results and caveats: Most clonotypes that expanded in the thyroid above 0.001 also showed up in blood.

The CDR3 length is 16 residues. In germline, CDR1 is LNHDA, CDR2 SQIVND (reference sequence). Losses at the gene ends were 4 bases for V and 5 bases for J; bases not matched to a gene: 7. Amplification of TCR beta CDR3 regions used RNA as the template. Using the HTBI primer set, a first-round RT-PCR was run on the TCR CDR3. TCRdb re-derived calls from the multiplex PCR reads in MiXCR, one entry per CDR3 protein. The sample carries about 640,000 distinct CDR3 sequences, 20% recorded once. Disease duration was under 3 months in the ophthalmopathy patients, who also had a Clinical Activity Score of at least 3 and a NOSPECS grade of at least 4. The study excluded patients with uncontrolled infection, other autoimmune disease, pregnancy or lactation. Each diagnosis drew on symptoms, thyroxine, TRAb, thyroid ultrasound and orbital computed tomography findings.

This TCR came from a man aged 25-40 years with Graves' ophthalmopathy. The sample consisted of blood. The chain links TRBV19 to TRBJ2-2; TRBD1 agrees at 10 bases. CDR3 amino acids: CASSTRQGARTGELFF. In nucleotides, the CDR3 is TGTGCCAGTAGTACTAGACAGGGGGCTAGGACCGGGGAGCTGTTTTTT. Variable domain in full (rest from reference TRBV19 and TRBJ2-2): DGGITQSPKYLFRKEGQNVTLSCEQNLNHDAMYWYRQDPGQGLRLIYYSQIVNDFQKGDIAEGYSVSREKKESFPLTVTSAQKNPTAFYLCASSTRQGARTGELFFGEGSRLTVL.